One sample yielded the 3 T cell receptor beta chains listed below, sequenced in a study of human T cells and chemical hapten exposure. TCRdb recomputed calls from the RACE reads with MiXCR, one row per CDR3 protein. This table holds 360,000 or so distinct CDR3 sequences, around 6% found once. Time point here: patch test 2, 6 weeks after DPC sensitization. Stated treatment: therapeutic diphenylcyclopropenone sensitization with weekly scalp DPC. Sequencing used whole blood, obtained in connection with sensitization to the hapten diphenylcyclopropenone (DPC). These receptor sequences come from a woman between 18 and 29 years old with alopecia areata. Some clones in this sample may be carry-over from other donors' samples.

This clonotype has a count of ten or more. The chain carries TRBV6-1 and TRBJ1-1, with D hard to call. The germline V gene encodes CDR1 MNHNS and CDR2 SASEGT. V gave up 1 base and J gave up 3 bases, with 6 bases separating them. CDR3 length: 13 amino acids. Here the CDR3 reads CASSEVGDTEAFF. The DNA of the CDR3 is TGTGCCAGCAGTGAAGTTGGGGACACTGAAGCTTTCTTT.

This clonotype showed up many times. This CDR3 is CASSPLQGALSPLHF. CDR3 sequence (DNA): TGTGCCAGCAGCCCTTTACAGGGGGCGTTATCCCCCCTCCACTTT. This sequence joins TRBV12-3 or TRBV12-4 and TRBJ1-6; 9 positions agree with TRBD1. This CDR3 is built from 15 residues. V trimming: 6 bases; J trimming: 13 bases; junction bases outside the gene matches: 13.

The V gene is TRBV2, the J gene TRBJ1-4; the D is unclear. Looked up from germline, CDR1 is SNHLY and CDR2 is FYNNEI. This CDR3 is built from 12 residues. V gave up 7 bases and J gave up 14 bases, with 17 bases separating them. CDR3 protein: CASKSVGFWLFF. CDR3 bases: TGTGCCAGCAAAAGTGTCGGATTTTGGCTGTTTTTT.